This TCR beta chain was retrieved from a study of blood T cell repertoires in COVID-19. Study at large: Italy, Spain and the United States were the sources of the convalescent and acute COVID-19 samples.

This clone appeared a few times. Germline V gene data show CDR1 as SGHRS and CDR2 as YFSETQ. CDR3 size: 16 residues. V was cut by 1 base and J by 1 base, with 15 bases left in between. Profiling relied on immunoSEQ multiplex PCR, and the TCRdb table lists in-frame clones only, not all of them. This table has 60,000 to 80,000 clones, 84% appearing once. The sequenced sample was peripheral blood. The rearrangement uses TRBV5-1 and TRBJ2-7; perhaps TRBD2 as D (5 bases). The TCR originated in a man aged 45-65 years with active COVID-19. The DNA for the CDR3 is TGCGCCAGCAGCTTGTCGGGGTCCCCATATTCCTACGAGCAGTACTTC. Its protein product is CASSLSGSPYSYEQYF.